Listed here is a single T cell receptor beta chain. CDR1 MDHEN and CDR2 SYDVKM come from the germline V gene. Trimming stripped 6 bases from V and 2 bases from J, with 17 bases between. This CDR3 spans 15 amino acids. The data derive from a study of blood T cell repertoires in COVID-19. Study-wide context: Acute and convalescent COVID-19 samples came from the United States, Italy and Spain. T cells, B-cell-depleted T cells, or PBMCs supplied cDNA or gDNA.

Original analysis: Researchers report that nucleated cell counts were estimated from reference gene primer amplification. TCRdb keeps only in-frame clones here, not all; method: immunoSEQ multiplex PCR. That table is the source of V, J and clone size, and D and trimming were worked out from the DNA. Of roughly 97,000 clones in the sample, approximately 87% were seen once. The chain joins TRBV28 to TRBJ2-7; the D gene is possibly TRBD2 (6 bases). This receptor was identified in a human donor in a cohort sampled during active COVID-19. The sample taken for sequencing was peripheral blood. The CDR3 region is CASSLGTLKAYEQYF. The CDR3 nucleotides read TGTGCCAGCAGCCTCGGGACTCTTAAGGCCTACGAGCAGTACTTC.